These T cell receptor beta chains were read from a single sample in a study of CD8 T cells in ankylosing spondylitis. TCRdb reprocessed the 5' RACE reads with MiXCR, giving one entry per CDR3 protein. The top ten hold 15% to 20% of the sample, which has fewer than 750,000 distinct CDR3 sequences, around 20% seen once. Material: blood, either unsorted or a sorted T cell fraction (not recorded which). These receptors all stem from a male donor with ankylosing spondylitis. Both conserved end residues are part of each CDR3. A D gene is named only where the DNA matches it firmly. Expanded clones are given a class, and other clones once, few, many or no size at all.

clone_size: .; cdr3_length: 16; d_call: .; v_call: TRBV4-3; j_call: TRBJ2-1; cdr3_nt: TGCGCCAGCAGCCAAGATATGGCGGGAACCTACAATGAGCAGTTCTTC; cdr3_aa: CASSQDMAGTYNEQFF
clone_size: .; cdr3_length: 14; d_call: .; v_call: TRBV12-3/TRBV12-4; j_call: TRBJ2-7; cdr3_nt: TGTGCCAGCAGCCCAGAATCTATCACCTACGAGCAGTACTTC; cdr3_aa: CASSPESITYEQYF
clone_size: .; cdr3_length: 16; d_call: TRBD2; v_call: TRBV4-3; j_call: TRBJ2-5; cdr3_nt: TGCGCCAGCAGCCAAGATACTAGCGGGAGGGCTGAGACCCAGTACTTC; cdr3_aa: CASSQDTSGRAETQYF
clone_size: few; cdr3_length: 14; d_call: .; v_call: TRBV7-2; j_call: TRBJ1-4; cdr3_nt: TGTGCCAGCAGACTACAGGGAGATAATGAAAAACTGTTTTTT; cdr3_aa: CASRLQGDNEKLFF
clone_size: few; cdr3_length: 17; d_call: .; v_call: TRBV7-8; j_call: TRBJ2-7; cdr3_nt: TGTGCCAGCAGCTCCGAAAGATCTTCGGGTGGGGGCTACGAGCAGTACTTC; cdr3_aa: CASSSERSSGGGYEQYF
clone_size: .; cdr3_length: 17; d_call: TRBD2; v_call: TRBV4-2; j_call: TRBJ2-3; cdr3_nt: TGTGCCAGCAGCCAAGTATCACTAGCGGGGTTCCCAGATACGCAGTATTTT; cdr3_aa: CASSQVSLAGFPDTQYF
clone_size: .; cdr3_length: 15; d_call: .; v_call: TRBV12-3/TRBV12-4; j_call: TRBJ2-3; cdr3_nt: TGTGCCAGCAGTTGGGCCCCTCGACTGACAGATACGCAGTATTTT; cdr3_aa: CASSWAPRLTDTQYF
clone_size: .; cdr3_length: 16; d_call: TRBD2; v_call: TRBV12-3/TRBV12-4; j_call: TRBJ2-3; cdr3_nt: TGTGCCAGCAGTTTATTTGGACTAGCGGACACAGATACGCAGTATTTT; cdr3_aa: CASSLFGLADTDTQYF
clone_size: .; cdr3_length: 13; d_call: TRBD1; v_call: TRBV5-1; j_call: TRBJ1-2; cdr3_nt: TGCGCCAGCAGCGGGGGACAGGTCTATGGCTACACCTTC; cdr3_aa: CASSGGQVYGYTF
clone_size: .; cdr3_length: 14; d_call: .; v_call: TRBV27; j_call: TRBJ2-1; cdr3_nt: TGTGCCAGCCGACCCGGGACTCTGTACAATGAGCAGTTCTTC; cdr3_aa: CASRPGTLYNEQFF
clone_size: .; cdr3_length: 14; d_call: .; v_call: TRBV29-1; j_call: TRBJ2-3; cdr3_nt: TGCAGCGTTGAAGGGGGATCGCGCGGAGATACGCAGTATTTT; cdr3_aa: CSVEGGSRGDTQYF
clone_size: few; cdr3_length: 13; d_call: .; v_call: TRBV5-1; j_call: TRBJ1-2; cdr3_nt: TGCGCCAGCAGCTGGGGGACGGTCTATGGCTACACCTTC; cdr3_aa: CASSWGTVYGYTF
clone_size: .; cdr3_length: 12; d_call: .; v_call: TRBV7-8; j_call: TRBJ2-7; cdr3_nt: TGTGCCAGCAGCTTGGCAGGGTGGGAGCAGTACTTC; cdr3_aa: CASSLAGWEQYF
clone_size: few; cdr3_length: 14; d_call: .; v_call: TRBV5-1; j_call: TRBJ1-1; cdr3_nt: TGCGCCAGCAGCTTGGTTATCGGGGCCTCGGAAGCTTTCTTT; cdr3_aa: CASSLVIGASEAFF
clone_size: few; cdr3_length: 15; d_call: .; v_call: TRBV7-9; j_call: TRBJ2-7; cdr3_nt: TGTGCCAGCAGCGGGGAGGGGGGACACAACTACGAGCAGTACTTC; cdr3_aa: CASSGEGGHNYEQYF
clone_size: few; cdr3_length: 15; d_call: TRBD1; v_call: TRBV12-3/TRBV12-4; j_call: TRBJ1-6; cdr3_nt: TGTGCCAGCACCCCAAGGACAGGAGGGGGTTCACCCCTCCACTTT; cdr3_aa: CASTPRTGGGSPLHF
clone_size: few; cdr3_length: 17; d_call: TRBD1; v_call: TRBV18; j_call: TRBJ1-2; cdr3_nt: TGTGCCAGCTCACCACTCGGGACAGAGACTTCTAACTATGGCTACACCTTC; cdr3_aa: CASSPLGTETSNYGYTF
clone_size: .; cdr3_length: 15; d_call: .; v_call: TRBV6-1; j_call: TRBJ1-5; cdr3_nt: TGTGCCAGCAGTGCTTCTCGACAGACCAATCAGCCCCAGCATTTT; cdr3_aa: CASSASRQTNQPQHF
clone_size: .; cdr3_length: 14; d_call: .; v_call: TRBV28; j_call: TRBJ2-7; cdr3_nt: TGTGCCAGCAGTTGGCGGGACAAAGGCTACGAGCAGTACTTC; cdr3_aa: CASSWRDKGYEQYF
clone_size: .; cdr3_length: 14; d_call: .; v_call: TRBV12-3/TRBV12-4; j_call: TRBJ2-2; cdr3_nt: TGTGCCAGCAGTTTCTCAGGGCTCACCGGGGAGCTGGTTTTT; cdr3_aa: CASSFSGLTGELVF
clone_size: .; cdr3_length: 15; d_call: TRBD2; v_call: TRBV7-8; j_call: TRBJ2-3; cdr3_nt: TGTGCCAGCAGCGCACTAGCGGGGGCCACAGATACGCAGTATTTT; cdr3_aa: CASSALAGATDTQYF
clone_size: few; cdr3_length: 15; d_call: .; v_call: TRBV6-5; j_call: TRBJ2-7; cdr3_nt: TGTGCCAGCAGTTCGTTTACAGGGCCCGGGTACGAGCAGTACTTC; cdr3_aa: CASSSFTGPGYEQYF
clone_size: few; cdr3_length: 12; d_call: .; v_call: TRBV18; j_call: TRBJ2-7; cdr3_nt: TGTGCCAGCTCCTTCGTCGACAACGAGCAGTACTTC; cdr3_aa: CASSFVDNEQYF
clone_size: .; cdr3_length: 15; d_call: TRBD1; v_call: TRBV6-1; j_call: TRBJ2-2; cdr3_nt: TGTGCCAGTAACAGACAGGGTGGGGACACCGGGGAGCTGTTTTTT; cdr3_aa: CASNRQGGDTGELFF
clone_size: few; cdr3_length: 16; d_call: TRBD1; v_call: TRBV18; j_call: TRBJ2-5; cdr3_nt: TGTGCCAGCTCACCAAATCAGGGGGTGTTGCAAGAGACCCAGTACTTC; cdr3_aa: CASSPNQGVLQETQYF
clone_size: few; cdr3_length: 12; d_call: .; v_call: TRBV7-6; j_call: TRBJ2-3; cdr3_nt: TGTGCCAGCAGCTTACCCCAAGATACGCAGTATTTT; cdr3_aa: CASSLPQDTQYF
clone_size: .; cdr3_length: 16; d_call: TRBD1; v_call: TRBV5-5; j_call: TRBJ1-5; cdr3_nt: TGTGCCAGCAGCGCCGCAGGGGGCTCAGGCAATCAGCCCCAGCATTTT; cdr3_aa: CASSAAGGSGNQPQHF
clone_size: .; cdr3_length: 17; d_call: TRBD1; v_call: TRBV2; j_call: TRBJ2-7; cdr3_nt: TGTGCCAGCAGTGAAGGGAGCTCCGGGACAGGTCAGGGCGAGCAGTACTTC; cdr3_aa: CASSEGSSGTGQGEQYF
clone_size: few; cdr3_length: 16; d_call: TRBD1; v_call: TRBV6-2/TRBV6-3; j_call: TRBJ1-2; cdr3_nt: TGTGCCAGCACCCGACCCCAGGGACAGGCGGGCTATGGCTACACCTTC; cdr3_aa: CASTRPQGQAGYGYTF
clone_size: .; cdr3_length: 14; d_call: .; v_call: TRBV28; j_call: TRBJ1-2; cdr3_nt: TGTGCCAGCAGCCCCCCCGGGGGAAGCTATGGCTACACCTTC; cdr3_aa: CASSPPGGSYGYTF
clone_size: few; cdr3_length: 16; d_call: TRBD2; v_call: TRBV10-3; j_call: TRBJ2-3; cdr3_nt: TGTGCCATCAGTGAGGGTCCAGCGGGGGATGGAGATACGCAGTATTTT; cdr3_aa: CAISEGPAGDGDTQYF
clone_size: .; cdr3_length: 16; d_call: TRBD1; v_call: TRBV20-1; j_call: TRBJ2-5; cdr3_nt: TGCAGTGCTAATCCGGACAGGGGAATTGGTCAAGAGACCCAGTACTTC; cdr3_aa: CSANPDRGIGQETQYF
clone_size: few; cdr3_length: 14; d_call: .; v_call: TRBV3-1; j_call: TRBJ2-1; cdr3_nt: TGTGCCAGCAGCCAAGATCTATCGGGACCAGAGCAGTTCTTC; cdr3_aa: CASSQDLSGPEQFF
clone_size: .; cdr3_length: 13; d_call: .; v_call: TRBV20-1; j_call: TRBJ2-7; cdr3_nt: TGCAGTGCGGTCCGGCGGGACCTCTACGAGCAGTACTTC; cdr3_aa: CSAVRRDLYEQYF
clone_size: .; cdr3_length: 12; d_call: .; v_call: TRBV15; j_call: TRBJ1-5; cdr3_nt: TGTGCCACCAGCAGAGATCGGGGGCCCCAGCATTTT; cdr3_aa: CATSRDRGPQHF
clone_size: many; cdr3_length: 16; d_call: .; v_call: TRBV24-1; j_call: TRBJ2-2; cdr3_nt: TGTGCCACCAGTGATTTGGGGGACACGAACACCGGGGAGCTGTTTTTT; cdr3_aa: CATSDLGDTNTGELFF
clone_size: .; cdr3_length: 10; d_call: .; v_call: TRBV29-1; j_call: TRBJ1-2; cdr3_nt: TGCAGCGCCTCTTCTAGGAGCTACACCTTC; cdr3_aa: CSASSRSYTF
clone_size: .; cdr3_length: 14; d_call: .; v_call: TRBV20-1; j_call: TRBJ1-2; cdr3_nt: TGCAGTGCTAGAGTAGGGGGGAGCTACTATGGCTACACCTTC; cdr3_aa: CSARVGGSYYGYTF
clone_size: few; cdr3_length: 15; d_call: TRBD2; v_call: TRBV10-3; j_call: TRBJ2-1; cdr3_nt: TGTGCCATCAGTGAGTCGGGTAGCGGGGGGCCCAAGCGGTTCTTC; cdr3_aa: CAISESGSGGPKRFF
clone_size: .; cdr3_length: 15; d_call: .; v_call: TRBV7-9; j_call: TRBJ1-4; cdr3_nt: TGTGCCAGCAGCTTAGGTCAGGGGTTTGGTGAAAAACTGTTTTTT; cdr3_aa: CASSLGQGFGEKLFF
clone_size: many; cdr3_length: 15; d_call: .; v_call: TRBV5-8; j_call: TRBJ1-1; cdr3_nt: TGTGCCAGCAGCTTGGGGTGGGGCTTCAACACTGAAGCTTTCTTT; cdr3_aa: CASSLGWGFNTEAFF
clone_size: few; cdr3_length: 17; d_call: TRBD2; v_call: TRBV15; j_call: TRBJ2-3; cdr3_nt: TGTGCCACCAGCACCACTGGGGTAGCGGGAGGATCAGATACGCAGTATTTT; cdr3_aa: CATSTTGVAGGSDTQYF
clone_size: .; cdr3_length: 17; d_call: TRBD1; v_call: TRBV20-1; j_call: TRBJ2-2; cdr3_nt: TGCAGTGCTAGAGATTCGAGACAGGGGTCGAACACCGGGGAGCTGTTTTTT; cdr3_aa: CSARDSRQGSNTGELFF
clone_size: few; cdr3_length: 12; d_call: TRBD1; v_call: TRBV12-3/TRBV12-4; j_call: TRBJ1-2; cdr3_nt: TGTGCCAGCAGTACAGGGGCCTATGGCTACACCTTC; cdr3_aa: CASSTGAYGYTF
clone_size: .; cdr3_length: 13; d_call: .; v_call: TRBV29-1; j_call: TRBJ1-1; cdr3_nt: TGCACCGTTGTATCTGGGACGAACACTGAAGCTTTCTTT; cdr3_aa: CTVVSGTNTEAFF
clone_size: few; cdr3_length: 14; d_call: .; v_call: TRBV9; j_call: TRBJ2-1; cdr3_nt: TGTGCCAGCAGCCCATCCGCGAAGGTTAATGAGCAGTTCTTC; cdr3_aa: CASSPSAKVNEQFF